This T cell receptor (beta chain) was recovered during a study of T cell repertoires in cytomegalovirus infection. Broader study findings: Summed frequency of shared TCR beta families picked out CMV carriers who also had the relevant HLA.

Trimming removed 8 bases from V and 6 bases from J, with 8 bases in between. CDR1 is MNHEY and CDR2 is SVGEGT in the germline V gene. The CDR3 length is 11 residues. With regard to this clonotype: What it binds is unknown.

TCRdb ran MiXCR on the reads and lists one entry per CDR3 protein. The table has just under 300,000 distinct CDR3 sequences, 9.6% seen once. The rearrangement joins TRBV6-2 or TRBV6-3 to TRBJ1-3; D is unresolved. The receptor was derived from a human donor in good health (CMV status not recorded). Some clones in this sample may be carry-over from other donors' samples. Sequencing input: PBMCs. The CDR3 sequence is CASAAVNTIYF. The CDR3 coding sequence is TGTGCCAGCGCGGCAGTAAACACCATATATTTT.